This T cell receptor beta chain was identified in a study of blood T cell repertoires in COVID-19. On the study more broadly: Sample material is recorded as cDNA or gDNA derived from T cells, B-cell-depleted T cells, or PBMCs.

The CDR3 loop spans 14 amino acids. Germline assignment: CDR1 SNHLY and CDR2 FYNNEI. After removal of 7 bases from V and 5 bases from J, the junction contained 9 bases not matched to a gene. Sequencing used immunoSEQ multiplex PCR; TCRdb keeps in-frame clones, though not all of them. Among approximately 130,000 clones listed, roughly nine tenths were seen once. The sequenced sample was peripheral blood. The V call is TRBV2, the J call TRBJ1-1, with TRBD1 matching over 8 bases. This TCR was sampled from a man in his 70s with active or convalescent COVID-19. CDR3 loop: CASMGVRGPTEAFF. The CDR3 DNA sequence: TGTGCCAGCATGGGGGTCAGGGGGCCTACTGAAGCTTTCTTT.